The 23 T cell receptor beta chains listed next were all sequenced from one sample in a study of CD8 T cells in ankylosing spondylitis. Study results and limitations: Typical of ankylosing spondylitis blood, it appeared, was a TCR beta motif of seven to nine highly homologous variants.

TCRdb passed the 5' RACE reads through MiXCR, listing each CDR3 protein once. The table shows under 850,000 distinct CDR3 sequences, with around 20% occurring only once. The antigens of these receptors remain unknown. The sequencing sample was made of blood, either unsorted or a sorted T cell fraction (not recorded which). These receptors were obtained from a male donor with ankylosing spondylitis.

The chain carries TRBV7-2 and TRBJ2-1, with 9 bases fitting TRBD1. The CDR3 is 14 amino acids. CDR1 is SGHTA, CDR2 FQGNSA, per germline. V was clipped by 4 bases and J by 7 bases; unmatched bases: 5. The CDR3 DNA is TGTGCCAGCAGCTGGGGGACAGGGACGAATGAGCAGTTCTTC. Its protein is CASSWGTGTNEQFF.

Comment on this clonotype: At one end, the junction sequence differs from germline, possibly due to a read error. The V and J genes are TRBV20-1 and TRBJ2-2, with 8 bases fitting TRBD2. This CDR3 region has 15 residues. Looked up from germline, CDR1 is DFQATT and CDR2 is SNEGSKA (reference sequence). CDR3 sequence reads: CSARAPGLGPGERFF. The DNA of the CDR3 is TGCAGTGCTAGAGCGCCGGGACTAGGTCCCGGGGAGCGGTTTTTT.

The rearrangement uses TRBV29-1 and TRBJ2-7; 9 bases are shared with TRBD1. Germline values: CDR1 SQVTM, CDR2 ANQGSEA. The junction had 8 bases not matched to a gene; V was cut back by 6 bases and J by 5 bases. CDR3 length equals 13 residues. Here the CDR3 DNA reads TGCAGCGTCCGGGACAGGGTTTCCAACGAGCAGTACTTC. This codes for CSVRDRVSNEQYF.

This clonotype was picked up a small number of times. The CDR3 sequence is CASSPPLETQYF. CDR3 in DNA: TGTGCCAGCTCACCACCCTTAGAGACCCAGTACTTC. J is TRBJ2-5 and V is TRBV18; the D is unclear. The CDR3 has 12 residues. V lost 0 bases to trimming and J lost 4 bases, with 3 bases between them. Germline-derived CDR1 and CDR2 are KGHSH and LQKENI.

The chain has TRBV7-2 and TRBJ2-1; D is unclear. The CDR3 is 14 amino acids. Looked up from germline, CDR1 is SGHTA and CDR2 is FQGNSA. V was cut by 7 bases and J by 5 bases, with 15 bases left in between. CDR3 loop: CASNSNQYNNEQFF. CDR3 in DNA: TGTGCCAGCAACTCAAACCAGTACAACAATGAGCAGTTCTTC.

This clonotype occurred a few times. The chain is built from TRBV20-1 and TRBJ2-3; 7 bases align to TRBD2. Germline lookup yields CDR1 DFQATT and CDR2 SNEGSKA (reference sequence). Unmatched junction bases numbered 12, after V lost 0 bases and J lost 6 bases. The CDR3 loop spans 16 amino acids. CDR3 in DNA: TGCAGTGCTAGAGATCCGTCGACTAGCTGGGAGGATACGCAGTATTTT. Its translation is CSARDPSTSWEDTQYF.

The chain carries TRBV27 and TRBJ2-7, with TRBD1 matching over 8 bases. The CDR3 contains 14 residues. Germline CDR1 MNHEY, CDR2 SMNVEV (reference sequence). The junction had 8 bases not matched to a gene; V was cut back by 3 bases and J by 7 bases. The CDR3 protein is CASSFRQGAKEQYF. The CDR3 coding sequence is TGTGCCAGCAGTTTTAGGCAGGGGGCGAAGGAGCAGTACTTC.

This clonotype came up many times. V is TRBV29-1 and J is TRBJ1-2; TRBD1 agrees at 8 bases. V lost 5 bases and J lost 7; bases outside the gene matches: 9. The CDR3 contains 13 residues. The germline gives CDR1 SQVTM, CDR2 ANQGSEA. The CDR3: CSVTRTGRRGYTF. CDR3 in DNA: TGCAGCGTTACCCGGACAGGGCGCCGTGGCTACACCTTC. Full variable domain (remainder filled in from reference TRBV29-1 and TRBJ1-2): SAVISQKPSRDICQRGTSLTIQCQVDSQVTMMFWYRQQPGQSLTLIATANQGSEATYESGFVIDKFPISRPNLTFSTLTVSNMSPEDSSIYLCSVTRTGRRGYTFGSGTRLTVV.

In this sample, this clonotype turned up a few times. The genes are TRBV5-5 and TRBJ2-3; maybe TRBD2 (6 bases). V was pared by 0 bases and J by 2 bases, with 19 bases between. There are 18 residues in the CDR3. Germline-derived CDR1 and CDR2 are SGHKS and YYEKEE (reference sequence). DNA of the CDR3: TGTGCCAGCAGCTTGGTCGCTCGCGGGGCTATACCCACAGATACGCAGTATTTT. This codes for CASSLVARGAIPTDTQYF.

This clonotype has a handful of counts. The CDR3 region is CSVALGLAGGNEQYF. The CDR3 bases are TGCAGCGTTGCCCTGGGTCTGGCAGGGGGGAACGAGCAGTACTTC. The V and J genes are TRBV29-1 and TRBJ2-7, with D perhaps matching TRBD1 (7 bases). V was shortened by 4 bases and J by 5 bases, with 21 bases between the two germline ends. Germline V CDR1 and CDR2: SQVTM, ANQGSEA. The CDR3 runs 15 residues.

This clonotype was found a few times. The chain employs TRBV24-1 and TRBJ1-1; no clear D. The CDR3 consists of 13 residues. The ends were cut back, 4 bases at V and 12 bases at J, with 17 bases in the middle. Germline assignment: CDR1 KGHDR and CDR2 SFDVKD. The CDR3 loop is CATSDPQFGRTFF. The CDR3 DNA sequence: TGTGCCACCAGTGACCCCCAGTTCGGCAGGACTTTCTTT.

This clonotype was seen a few times. This chain uses TRBV24-1 with TRBJ2-1; 12 bases align to TRBD2. CDR1 KGHDR and CDR2 SFDVKD come from the germline V gene. The CDR3 runs 19 residues. J was trimmed by 2 bases and V by 2 bases; bases with no gene match: 9. The CDR3: CATSDSLTSGGPAYNEQFF. In nucleotides, the CDR3 is TGTGCCACCAGTGATTCGTTGACTAGCGGGGGCCCAGCCTACAATGAGCAGTTCTTC.

There are a few counts of this clonotype. This chain connects TRBV20-1 to TRBJ2-7; 10 nucleotides agree with TRBD2. CDR3 length equals 15 residues. CDR1 and CDR2 (germline): DFQATT, SNEGSKA (reference sequence). V lost 6 bases, J lost 7 bases, and 15 bases stayed unmatched. The CDR3 sequence: CSASGTSVYPSEQYF. CDR3 DNA: TGCAGTGCGTCCGGGACTAGCGTTTATCCTAGTGAGCAGTACTTC.

Only a few counts were recorded for this clonotype. The chain is built from TRBV5-1 and TRBJ2-3; D unclear. Per germline, CDR1 SGHRS and CDR2 YFSETQ. Trimming took 0 bases from V and 4 from J, leaving 12 bases between them. This CDR3 has 15 amino acids. The CDR3: CASSLEGMVADTQYF. In nucleotides, the CDR3 is TGCGCCAGCAGCTTGGAGGGAATGGTTGCAGATACGCAGTATTTT. Based on the CDR3 plus reference TRBV5-1 and TRBJ2-3, the full variable domain is KAGVTQTPRYLIKTRGQQVTLSCSPISGHRSVSWYQQTPGQGLQFLFEYFSETQRNKGNFPGRFSGRQFSNSRSEMNVSTLELGDSALYLCASSLEGMVADTQYFGPGTRLTVL.

The rearrangement joins TRBV14 to TRBJ1-6; D remains unclear. Trimming removed 4 bases at V and 0 bases at J, with 13 bases between. CDR1 is SGHDN, CDR2 FVKESK, per germline. The CDR3 has 17 residues. CDR3 region: CASSLNSGSSYNSPLHF. For the CDR3, the DNA is TGTGCCAGCAGCCTCAACTCGGGGAGCTCCTATAATTCACCCCTCCACTTT.

The chain links TRBV4-2 to TRBJ1-6; 7 bases match TRBD1. Losses at the gene ends were 1 base for V and 7 bases for J; bases not matched to a gene: 10. The CDR3 contains 17 residues. CDR1 is LGHNA, CDR2 YNFKEQ, per germline. The DNA for the CDR3 is TGTGCCAGCAGCCAAGTTTACGGGGACAGACCGAATTCACCCCTCCACTTT. Protein product: CASSQVYGDRPNSPLHF.

This clonotype came up a few times. The CDR3 coding sequence is TGCAGTGCTGGCCGGGACGGCTCAAAACTGTTTTTT. It translates to CSAGRDGSKLFF. The chain is built from TRBV20-1 and TRBJ1-4, with D perhaps TRBD1 (5 bases). Trimming removed 5 bases at V and 10 bases at J, with 14 bases between. Germline CDR1 and CDR2: DFQATT and SNEGSKA (reference sequence). CDR3 size: 12 residues.

There are a few counts of this clonotype. The genes are TRBV6-6 and TRBJ2-2; weak D call: TRBD1 (5 bases). The V gene's germline CDR1 is MNHNY and CDR2 SVGAGI (reference sequence). V was shortened by 3 bases and J by 8 bases, with 10 bases between the two germline ends. This CDR3 is built from 13 residues. CDR3 sequence reads: CASSYNQGGELFF. CDR3 in DNA: TGTGCCAGCAGTTATAACCAGGGTGGGGAGCTGTTTTTT.

This clonotype was detected only a few times. J is TRBJ2-1 and V is TRBV5-1; D gene unclear. The ends were cut back, 0 bases at V and 5 bases at J, with 6 bases in the middle. This CDR3 region has 13 residues. Germline V gene data show CDR1 as SGHRS and CDR2 as YFSETQ. CDR3 DNA sequence: TGCGCCAGCAGCTTGGATAGCCACAATGAGCAGTTCTTC. It codes for CASSLDSHNEQFF. Looking up the rest from reference TRBV5-1 and TRBJ2-1 gives the full variable domain: KAGVTQTPRYLIKTRGQQVTLSCSPISGHRSVSWYQQTPGQGLQFLFEYFSETQRNKGNFPGRFSGRQFSNSRSEMNVSTLELGDSALYLCASSLDSHNEQFFGPGTRLTVL.

This clonotype has more than one count but fewer than ten. The chain has TRBV7-2 and TRBJ2-5, with 7 positions matching TRBD2. V lost 1 base to trimming and J lost 4 bases; unmatched junction nucleotides: 6. Germline V gene sequence: CDR1 SGHTA, CDR2 FQGNSA. This CDR3 is built from 15 residues. The CDR3 here is CASSLVSGARETQYF. CDR3 DNA: TGTGCCAGCAGCTTAGTAAGCGGGGCCCGAGAGACCCAGTACTTC.

This clonotype was recorded a few times. The chain is built from TRBV7-2 and TRBJ2-1, with 10 bases identical to TRBD2. This CDR3 contains 17 residues. Unmatched junction bases numbered 7, after V lost 3 bases and J lost 2 bases. The germline V gene encodes CDR1 SGHTA and CDR2 FQGNSA. The CDR3 DNA reads TGTGCCAGCAGCTTCGGGCTAGCGGGAGTAACCTACAATGAGCAGTTCTTC. It codes for CASSFGLAGVTYNEQFF.

This clonotype showed up just a few times. The J gene is TRBJ2-1, the V gene TRBV7-2, with 8 nucleotides matching TRBD2. The CDR3 length is 16 residues. The J segment lost 4 bases and the V segment lost 7 bases, leaving 12 bases of the junction unmatched. Germline V gives CDR1 SGHTA, CDR2 FQGNSA. The CDR3 coding sequence is TGTGCCAGCACCCGACAGTTAGCGGGGATATACAATGAGCAGTTCTTC. It encodes CASTRQLAGIYNEQFF. Based on the CDR3 plus reference TRBV7-2 and TRBJ2-1, the full variable domain is GAGVSQSPSNKVTEKGKDVELRCDPISGHTALYWYRQSLGQGLEFLIYFQGNSAPDKSGLPSDRFSAERTGGSVSTLTIQRTQQEDSAVYLCASTRQLAGIYNEQFFGPGTRLTVL.

The gene calls are TRBV11-3 and TRBJ2-2; D perhaps matches TRBD1 (5 bases). From germline, CDR1 is SGHNT and CDR2 YENEEA. This CDR3 region has 16 residues. V lost 5 bases and J lost 4, with 17 bases in between. In nucleotides, the CDR3 is TGTGCCAGCAGCGGGCGGCAGGGAATAAGCACCGGGGAGCTGTTTTTT. Protein product: CASSGRQGISTGELFF. The full variable domain, completed using reference TRBV11-3 and TRBJ2-2, is EAGVVQSPRYKIIEKKQPVAFWCNPISGHNTLYWYLQNLGQGPELLIRYENEEAVDDSQLPKDRFSAERLKGVDSTLKIQPAELGDSAVYLCASSGRQGISTGELFFGEGSRLTVL.